Listed below are T cell receptor beta chains from one sample, sequenced in a study of CD8+CD57+ T cells in acquired aplastic anemia. One entry per CDR3 protein, called by TCRdb with MiXCR from the reads. In the table there are about 470,000 distinct CDR3 sequences, around 30% of which are singletons. Sequenced: sorted CD4+, CD8+, or CD8+CD57+ T cells (not recorded which) from PBMCs. Receptors originate from a human donor with aplastic anemia. The CDR3 runs from the conserved cysteine through the conserved F or W. A D gene is named only where the DNA matches it firmly. Size is stated for part of the rows, as once, few or many counts, or as a class when the clone is expanded.

TRBJ2-6,TRBV25-1,.,.,CASSSYRDSGANVLTF,TGTGCCAGCAGTTCGTACAGGGACTCTGGGGCCAACGTCCTGACTTTC
TRBJ1-2,TRBV19,many,.,CASSINEGRGYTF,TGTGCCAGTAGTATAAATGAGGGTCGCGGCTACACCTTC
TRBJ1-3,TRBV7-9,once,.,CASRLSSRNTIYF,TGTGCCAGCAGGTTGAGCTCCAGAAACACCATATATTTT
TRBJ2-7,TRBV20-1,.,TRBD1,CSAVYLWTGANYSYEQYF,TGCAGTGCCGTATATTTGTGGACAGGGGCCAACTATTCCTACGAGCAGTACTTC
TRBJ2-7,TRBV30,many,TRBD1,CASSQGTYEQYF,TGTGCCTCATCACAGGGGACGTACGAGCAGTACTTC
TRBJ2-5,TRBV11-1,.,TRBD1,CASSQGARETQYF,TGTGCCAGCAGCCAGGGGGCCAGGGAGACCCAGTACTTC
TRBJ2-1,TRBV20-1,.,.,CSARDLAATYNEQFF,TGCAGTGCTAGAGATCTCGCGGCGACTTACAATGAGCAGTTCTTC
TRBJ2-7,TRBV10-3,.,TRBD2,CAIRLPGTSGISSYEQYF,TGTGCCATCAGGCTACCGGGGACTAGCGGGATTTCGTCCTACGAGCAGTACTTC
TRBJ2-7,TRBV6-1,.,.,CASSEETPISSYEQYF,TGTGCCAGCAGTGAGGAGACTCCAATCAGCTCCTACGAGCAGTACTTC
TRBJ2-1,TRBV5-1,few,TRBD2,CASSLTSTSVNEQFF,TGCGCCAGCAGCCTAACCTCTACTAGCGTCAATGAGCAGTTCTTC
TRBJ1-2,TRBV4-3,few,TRBD1,CASSQDSPGGNYGYTF,TGCGCCAGCAGCCAAGATTCCCCAGGGGGAAACTATGGCTACACCTTC
TRBJ2-2,TRBV19,few,.,CASSMRVTGELFF,TGTGCCAGTAGTATGAGGGTCACCGGGGAGCTGTTTTTT
TRBJ2-7,TRBV19,.,TRBD2,CASSRTGTSGYEQYF,TGTGCCAGTAGTCGAACCGGGACTAGTGGCTACGAGCAGTACTTC
TRBJ2-3,TRBV2,many,.,CASSLTGQDGDTQYF,TGTGCCAGCAGCTTGACAGGCCAGGACGGAGATACGCAGTATTTT
TRBJ1-1,TRBV6-5,.,.,CASSYSYENTEAFF,TGTGCCAGCAGTTACTCTTACGAGAACACTGAAGCTTTCTTT
TRBJ1-2,TRBV25-1,few,.,CAWSVSTRAGSGYTF,TGTGCCTGGAGTGTATCGACTCGGGCGGGGTCTGGCTACACCTTC
TRBJ1-5,TRBV20-1,many,.,CSATRGNQPQHF,TGCAGTGCGACTCGGGGCAATCAGCCCCAGCATTTT
TRBJ1-1,TRBV7-2,once,.,CASSPQGPGDTEAFF,TGTGCCAGCAGCCCCCAAGGACCAGGGGACACTGAAGCTTTCTTT
TRBJ2-3,TRBV2,.,TRBD2,CASSDSAGRTGDTQYF,TGTGCCAGCAGTGACTCAGCCGGGAGGACGGGTGATACGCAGTATTTT
TRBJ2-3,TRBV7-6,.,.,CASSLAGHTQYF,TGTGCCAGCAGCTTAGCGGGGCATACGCAGTATTTT
TRBJ1-6,TRBV11-1,many,.,CASSLVRYGGIASPLHF,TGTGCCAGCAGCTTAGTGCGATACGGAGGGATTGCTTCACCCCTCCACTTT
TRBJ2-1,TRBV7-9,.,.,CASTHQGYNEQFF,TGTGCCAGCACCCACCAGGGGTACAATGAGCAGTTCTTC
TRBJ1-1,TRBV6-5,.,TRBD1,CARSYSVTGGGGTEAFF,TGTGCCCGCAGTTATTCCGTAACAGGGGGCGGTGGCACTGAAGCTTTCTTT
TRBJ2-2,TRBV12-3/TRBV12-4,.,TRBD2,CASSLSGRDGGELFF,TGTGCCAGCAGTCTTAGCGGGAGGGACGGCGGGGAGCTGTTTTTT
TRBJ2-7,TRBV10-3,few,TRBD2,CAISESGTRHEQYF,TGTGCCATCAGTGAGTCGGGGACTAGGCACGAGCAGTACTTC
TRBJ1-5,TRBV18,few,.,CASSPLRGHQPQHF,TGTGCCAGCTCACCATTGAGGGGACATCAGCCCCAGCATTTT
TRBJ2-7,TRBV20-1,few,TRBD1,CSASGTGGIYEQYF,TGCAGTGCTAGTGGGACAGGGGGCATCTACGAGCAGTACTTC
TRBJ2-3,TRBV20-1,.,TRBD2,CSARFGGATDTQYF,TGCAGTGCTAGATTCGGGGGGGCGACAGATACGCAGTATTTT